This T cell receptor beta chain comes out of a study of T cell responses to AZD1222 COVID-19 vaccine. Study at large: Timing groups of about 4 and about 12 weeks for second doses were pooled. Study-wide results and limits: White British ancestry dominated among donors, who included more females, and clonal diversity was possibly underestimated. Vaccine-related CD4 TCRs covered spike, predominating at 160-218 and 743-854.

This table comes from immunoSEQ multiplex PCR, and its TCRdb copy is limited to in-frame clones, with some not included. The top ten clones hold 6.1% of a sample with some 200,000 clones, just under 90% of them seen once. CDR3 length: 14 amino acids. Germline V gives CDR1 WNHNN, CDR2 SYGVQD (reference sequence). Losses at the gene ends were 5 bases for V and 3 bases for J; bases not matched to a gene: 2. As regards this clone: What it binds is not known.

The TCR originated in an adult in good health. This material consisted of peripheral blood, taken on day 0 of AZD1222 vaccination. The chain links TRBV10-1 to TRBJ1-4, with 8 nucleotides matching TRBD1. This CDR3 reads CASSSGQANEKLFF. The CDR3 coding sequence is TGCGCCAGCAGTTCGGGACAGGCTAATGAAAAACTGTTTTTT.